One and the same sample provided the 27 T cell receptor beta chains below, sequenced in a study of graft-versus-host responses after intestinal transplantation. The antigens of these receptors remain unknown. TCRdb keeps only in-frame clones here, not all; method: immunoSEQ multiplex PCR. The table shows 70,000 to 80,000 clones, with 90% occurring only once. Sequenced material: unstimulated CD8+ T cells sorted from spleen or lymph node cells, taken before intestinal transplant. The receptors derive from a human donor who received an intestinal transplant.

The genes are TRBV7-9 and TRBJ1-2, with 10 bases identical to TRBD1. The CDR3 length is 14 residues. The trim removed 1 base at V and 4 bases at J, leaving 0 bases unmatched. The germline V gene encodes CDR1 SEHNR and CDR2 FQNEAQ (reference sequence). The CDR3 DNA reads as TGTGCCAGCAGCTTAGGGACAGGGGGCTATGGCTACACCTTC. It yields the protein CASSLGTGGYGYTF.

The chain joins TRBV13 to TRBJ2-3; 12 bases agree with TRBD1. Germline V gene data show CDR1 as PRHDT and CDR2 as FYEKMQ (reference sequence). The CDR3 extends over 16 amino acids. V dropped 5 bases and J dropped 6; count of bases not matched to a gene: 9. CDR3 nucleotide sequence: TGTGCCAGCAGCCGGACGCCGGGACAGGGGGCGGATACGCAGTATTTT. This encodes CASSRTPGQGADTQYF.

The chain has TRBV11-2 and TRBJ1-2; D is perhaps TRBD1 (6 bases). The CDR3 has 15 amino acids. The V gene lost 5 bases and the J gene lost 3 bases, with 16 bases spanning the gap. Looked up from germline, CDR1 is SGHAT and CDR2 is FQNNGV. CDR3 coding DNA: TGTGCCAGCAGCCCCCGGGCAGGGGTTCACTATGGCTACACCTTC. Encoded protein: CASSPRAGVHYGYTF.

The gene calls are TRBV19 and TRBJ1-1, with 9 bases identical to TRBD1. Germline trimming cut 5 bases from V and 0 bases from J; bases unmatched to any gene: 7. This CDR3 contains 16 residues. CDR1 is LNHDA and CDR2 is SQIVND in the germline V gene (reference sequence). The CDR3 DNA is TGTGCCAGTAGTCCTGACAGGGGGTCCATGAACACTGAAGCTTTCTTT. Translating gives CASSPDRGSMNTEAFF.

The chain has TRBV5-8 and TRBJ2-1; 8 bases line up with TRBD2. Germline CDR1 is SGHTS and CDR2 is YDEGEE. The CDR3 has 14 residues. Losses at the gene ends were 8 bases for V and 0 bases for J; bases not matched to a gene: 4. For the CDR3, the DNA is TGTGCCAGGCCTACTAGCGGCTCCTACAATGAGCAGTTCTTC. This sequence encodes CARPTSGSYNEQFF.

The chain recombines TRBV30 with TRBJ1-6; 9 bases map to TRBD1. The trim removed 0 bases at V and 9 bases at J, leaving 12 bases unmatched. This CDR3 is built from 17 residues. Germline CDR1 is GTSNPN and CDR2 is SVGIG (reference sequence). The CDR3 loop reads CAWSVWGQGSSCSPLHF. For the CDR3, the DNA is TGTGCCTGGAGTGTATGGGGACAGGGCTCGTCGTGTTCACCCCTCCACTTT.

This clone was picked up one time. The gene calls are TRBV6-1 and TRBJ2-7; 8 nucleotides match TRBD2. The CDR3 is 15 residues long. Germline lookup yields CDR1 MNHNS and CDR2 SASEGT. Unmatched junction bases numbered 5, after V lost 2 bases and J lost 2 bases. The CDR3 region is CASSESRGGPYEQYF. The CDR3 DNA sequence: TGTGCCAGCAGTGAAAGTCGGGGGGGCCCCTACGAGCAGTACTTC.

Here the CDR3 DNA reads TGTGCCAGCAGTTACTATCAGAGCACAGATACGCAGTATTTT. As protein: CASSYYQSTDTQYF. The rearrangement joins TRBV6-5 to TRBJ2-3, with D hard to call. Germline V gives CDR1 MNHEY, CDR2 SVGAGI. V was cut by 1 base and J by 0 bases, with 5 bases left in between. The CDR3 runs to 14 residues.

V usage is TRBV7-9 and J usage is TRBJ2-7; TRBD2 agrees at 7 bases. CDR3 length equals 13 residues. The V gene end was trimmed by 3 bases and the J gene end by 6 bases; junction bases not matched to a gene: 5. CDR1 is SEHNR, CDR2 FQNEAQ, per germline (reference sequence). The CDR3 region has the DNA TGTGCCAGCAGCTTCCCTGGGGGGGGCGAGCAGTACTTC. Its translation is CASSFPGGGEQYF.

The CDR3 protein is CASSVDQGTAYEQYF. The CDR3 DNA sequence: TGTGCCAGCAGCGTAGACCAAGGGACAGCCTACGAGCAGTACTTC. The rearrangement joins TRBV9 to TRBJ2-7, with TRBD1 identical over 7 bases. The CDR3 has 15 residues. Trimming cost V 0 bases and J 2 bases; bases outside gene matches: 5. Germline CDR1 and CDR2: SGDLS and YYNGEE.

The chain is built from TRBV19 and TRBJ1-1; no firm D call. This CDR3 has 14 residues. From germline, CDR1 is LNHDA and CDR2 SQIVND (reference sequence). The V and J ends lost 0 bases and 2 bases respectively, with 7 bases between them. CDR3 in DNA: TGTGCCAGTAGTATAGATAGTAGCAACACTGAAGCTTTCTTT. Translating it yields CASSIDSSNTEAFF.

Written as DNA, the CDR3 is TGTGCCAGCAGCCCCACAGGTGTCCTCTACGAGCAGTACTTC. Protein: CASSPTGVLYEQYF. The chain carries TRBV5-6 and TRBJ2-7, with TRBD1 as a possible D gene (5 bases). V lost 4 bases and J lost 3, with 14 bases in between. The germline V gene encodes CDR1 SGHDT and CDR2 YYEEEE. The CDR3 is 14 residues long.

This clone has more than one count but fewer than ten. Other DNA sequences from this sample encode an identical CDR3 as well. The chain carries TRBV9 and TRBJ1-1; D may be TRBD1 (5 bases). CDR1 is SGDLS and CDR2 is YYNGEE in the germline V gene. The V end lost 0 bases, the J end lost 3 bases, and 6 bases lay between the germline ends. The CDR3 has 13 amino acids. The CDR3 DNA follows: TGTGCCAGCAGCGTAGGGGGGGACACTGAAGCTTTCTTT. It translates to CASSVGGDTEAFF.

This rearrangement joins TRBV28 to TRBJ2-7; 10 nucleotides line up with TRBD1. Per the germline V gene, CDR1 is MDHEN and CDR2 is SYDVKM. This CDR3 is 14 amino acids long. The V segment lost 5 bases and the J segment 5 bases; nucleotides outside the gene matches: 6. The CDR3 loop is CASSTWDRGNEQYF. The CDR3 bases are TGTGCCAGCAGTACCTGGGACAGGGGCAACGAGCAGTACTTC. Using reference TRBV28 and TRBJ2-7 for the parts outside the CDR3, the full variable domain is DVKVTQSSRYLVKRTGEKVFLECVQDMDHENMFWYRQDPGLGLRLIYFSYDVKMKEKGDIPEGYSVSREKKERFSLILESASTNQTSMYLCASSTWDRGNEQYFGPGTRLTVT.

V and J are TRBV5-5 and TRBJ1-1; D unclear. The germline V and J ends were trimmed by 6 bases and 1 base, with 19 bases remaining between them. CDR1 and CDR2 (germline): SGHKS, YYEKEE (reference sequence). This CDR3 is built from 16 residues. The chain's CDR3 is CASTQGGGWANTEAFF. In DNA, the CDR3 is TGTGCCAGCACCCAAGGTGGAGGTTGGGCGAACACTGAAGCTTTCTTT.

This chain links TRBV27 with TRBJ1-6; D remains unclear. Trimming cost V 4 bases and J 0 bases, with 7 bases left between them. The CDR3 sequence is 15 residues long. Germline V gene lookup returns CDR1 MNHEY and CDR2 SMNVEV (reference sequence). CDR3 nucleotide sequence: TGTGCCAGCAGTTCTGAGAGCTCCTATAATTCACCCCTCCACTTT. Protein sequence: CASSSESSYNSPLHF.

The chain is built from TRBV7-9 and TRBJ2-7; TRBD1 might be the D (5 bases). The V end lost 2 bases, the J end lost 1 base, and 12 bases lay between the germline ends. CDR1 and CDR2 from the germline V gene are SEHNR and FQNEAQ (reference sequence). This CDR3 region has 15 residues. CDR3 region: CASSLRRAASYEQYF. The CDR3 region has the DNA TGTGCCAGCAGCTTACGCAGGGCGGCTTCCTACGAGCAGTACTTC.

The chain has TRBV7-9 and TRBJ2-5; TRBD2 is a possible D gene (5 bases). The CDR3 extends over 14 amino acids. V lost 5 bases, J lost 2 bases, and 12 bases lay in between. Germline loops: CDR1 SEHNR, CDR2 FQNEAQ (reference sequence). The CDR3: CASSQRAGQETQYF. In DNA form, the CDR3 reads TGTGCCAGCAGCCAACGGGCGGGTCAAGAGACCCAGTACTTC.

CDR3 in amino acids: CASSLLTGTGDEKLFF. CDR3 nucleotides: TGTGCCAGCTCACTATTAACCGGGACAGGGGATGAAAAACTGTTTTTT. The J gene is TRBJ1-4, the V gene TRBV18, with 10 nucleotides matching TRBD1. Germline CDR1 is KGHSH and CDR2 is LQKENI. There are 16 residues in the CDR3. V gave up 4 bases and J gave up 6 bases; unmatched junction bases: 8.

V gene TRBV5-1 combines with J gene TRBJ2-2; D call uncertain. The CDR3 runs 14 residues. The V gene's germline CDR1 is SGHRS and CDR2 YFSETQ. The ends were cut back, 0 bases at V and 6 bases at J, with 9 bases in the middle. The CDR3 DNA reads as TGCGCCAGCAGCTTGGAGACATACCCCGGGGAGCTGTTTTTT. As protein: CASSLETYPGELFF.

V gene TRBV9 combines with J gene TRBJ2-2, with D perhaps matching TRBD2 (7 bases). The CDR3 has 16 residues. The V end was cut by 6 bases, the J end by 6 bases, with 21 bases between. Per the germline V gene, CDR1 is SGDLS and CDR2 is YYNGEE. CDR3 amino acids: CASTQLGGGLPGELFF. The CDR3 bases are TGTGCCAGCACCCAGTTGGGGGGGGGCCTTCCCGGGGAGCTGTTTTTT.

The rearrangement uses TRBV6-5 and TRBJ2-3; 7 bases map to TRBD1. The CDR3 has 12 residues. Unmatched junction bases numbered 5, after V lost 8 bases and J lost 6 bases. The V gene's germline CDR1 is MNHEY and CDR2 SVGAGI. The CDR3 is CASGSRGDTQYF. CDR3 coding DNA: TGTGCCAGCGGGTCCAGGGGGGATACGCAGTATTTT.

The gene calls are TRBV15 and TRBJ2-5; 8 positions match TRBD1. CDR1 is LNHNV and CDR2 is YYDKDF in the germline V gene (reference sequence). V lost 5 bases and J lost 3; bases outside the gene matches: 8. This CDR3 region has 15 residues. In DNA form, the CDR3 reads TGTGCCACCAGCGGTGGACCGGGACAGGAAGAGACCCAGTACTTC. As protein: CATSGGPGQEETQYF. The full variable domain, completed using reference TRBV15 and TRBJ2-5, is DAMVIQNPRYQVTQFGKPVTLSCSQTLNHNVMYWYQQKSSQAPKLLFHYYDKDFNNEADTPDNFQSRRPNTSFCFLDIRSPGLGDTAMYLCATSGGPGQEETQYFGPGTRLLVL.

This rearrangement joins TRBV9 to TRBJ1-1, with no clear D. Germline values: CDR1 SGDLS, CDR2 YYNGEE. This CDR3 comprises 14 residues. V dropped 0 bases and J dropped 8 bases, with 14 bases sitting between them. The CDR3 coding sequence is TGTGCCAGCAGCGTAGGGCAAAGCGGAACGGAAGCTTTCTTT. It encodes CASSVGQSGTEAFF. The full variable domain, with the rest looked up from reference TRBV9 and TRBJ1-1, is DSGVTQTPKHLITATGQRVTLRCSPRSGDLSVYWYQQSLDQGLQFLIQYYNGEERAKGNILERFSAQQFPDLHSELNLSSLELGDSALYFCASSVGQSGTEAFFGQGTRLTVV.

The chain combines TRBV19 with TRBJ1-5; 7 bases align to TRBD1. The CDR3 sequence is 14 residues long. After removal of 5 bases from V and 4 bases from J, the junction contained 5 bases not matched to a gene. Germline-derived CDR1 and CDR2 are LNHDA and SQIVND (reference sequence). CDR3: CASSPQGDNQPQHF. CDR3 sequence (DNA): TGTGCCAGTAGTCCGCAGGGGGATAATCAGCCCCAGCATTTT.

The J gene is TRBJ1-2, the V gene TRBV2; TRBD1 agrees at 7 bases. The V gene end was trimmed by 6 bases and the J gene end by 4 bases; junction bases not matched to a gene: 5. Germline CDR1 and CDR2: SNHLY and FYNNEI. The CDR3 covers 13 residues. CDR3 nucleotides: TGTGCCAGCAGGAGGGGACAGCCCTATGGCTACACCTTC. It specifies CASRRGQPYGYTF.

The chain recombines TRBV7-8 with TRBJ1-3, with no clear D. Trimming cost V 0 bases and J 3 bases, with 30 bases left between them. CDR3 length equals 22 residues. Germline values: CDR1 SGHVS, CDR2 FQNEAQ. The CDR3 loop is CASSLAWMEPTSPDIHGNTIYF. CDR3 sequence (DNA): TGTGCCAGCAGCTTAGCTTGGATGGAGCCGACGTCGCCGGATATCCATGGAAACACCATATATTTT.